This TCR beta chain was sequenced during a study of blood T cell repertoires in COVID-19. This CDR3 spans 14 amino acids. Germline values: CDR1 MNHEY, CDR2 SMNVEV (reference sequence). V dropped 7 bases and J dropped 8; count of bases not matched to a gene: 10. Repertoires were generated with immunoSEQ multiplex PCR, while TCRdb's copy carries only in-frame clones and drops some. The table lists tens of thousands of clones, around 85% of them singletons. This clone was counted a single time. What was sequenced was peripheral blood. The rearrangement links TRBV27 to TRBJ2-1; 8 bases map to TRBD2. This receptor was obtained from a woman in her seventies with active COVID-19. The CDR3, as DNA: TGTGCCAGCACCAGCGGGAGACGCTGGGATGAGCAGTTCTTC. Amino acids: CASTSGRRWDEQFF.